The rows below give T cell receptor beta chains drawn from one sample of a study of T-cell reconstitution after alpha-beta-depleted transplantation in children. TCRdb ran MiXCR on the PCR reads and lists one entry per CDR3 protein. Of approximately 47,000 distinct CDR3 sequences listed, around 50% are singletons. The source material was peripheral blood, sampled before TCRalphabeta/CD19-depleted stem cell transplant. The receptors originated from a boy under two years old with SCID, due to receive a stem cell transplant. CDR3s include the opening cysteine and the closing phenylalanine or tryptophan. Each record gives: clone size, CDR3 length, V gene, J gene, CDR3 protein. Clone size is stated in some rows and not others, as once, few, many or a class when expanded.

few	15	TRBV4-1	TRBJ2-7	CASSQESSGGYEQYF
few	15	TRBV7-2	TRBJ2-3	CASSQRGVSTDTQYF
-	13	TRBV6-1	TRBJ1-1	CASRTSRGTEAFF
-	14	TRBV11-2	TRBJ1-2	CASSSFGPLGGYTF
once	14	TRBV20-1	TRBJ1-4	CSARDGTGNEKLFF
-	13	TRBV5-1	TRBJ2-5	CASSLDTPETQYF
-	13	TRBV7-9	TRBJ2-5	CASSRRDQETQYF
-	12	TRBV3-1	TRBJ2-7	CASSQDLYEQYF
-	14	TRBV7-7	TRBJ1-3	CASSQGQSGNTIYF
-	13	TRBV4-3	TRBJ2-1	CASSQGAYNEQFF
many	15	TRBV6-2/TRBV6-3	TRBJ2-7	CASSYSLEVVGEQYF
-	14	TRBV7-8	TRBJ1-3	CASSLGDTTHTIYF
-	13	TRBV12-3/TRBV12-4	TRBJ2-7	CASSLRFSYEQYF
once	15	TRBV20-1	TRBJ2-7	CSARDQRNRFHEQYF
-	13	TRBV7-9	TRBJ2-5	CASSPGPWETQYF
-	14	TRBV20-1	TRBJ1-2	CSARVGSRDYGYTF
few	13	TRBV7-6	TRBJ2-5	CASRRQDQETQYF
-	13	TRBV12-3/TRBV12-4	TRBJ2-7	CASSRDSRREQYF
-	13	TRBV5-1	TRBJ2-5	CASSPGFQETQYF
-	16	TRBV5-1	TRBJ2-1	CASSLVGTGSYNEQFF
few	14	TRBV4-1	TRBJ1-1	CASSQATGASEAFF
-	12	TRBV2	TRBJ2-7	CASTLGLREQYF
-	14	TRBV7-2	TRBJ1-2	CASSTDRGRVGYTF
-	15	TRBV5-1	TRBJ2-7	CASSGGLAVYFEQYF
few	14	TRBV18	TRBJ2-7	CASSPGQGAYEQYF
-	14	TRBV20-1	TRBJ1-5	CSASTGTGDQPQHF
-	16	TRBV9	TRBJ2-3	CASSPSGGRGTDTQYF
-	15	TRBV7-2	TRBJ2-5	CASSVPWATQETQYF
-	14	TRBV15	TRBJ1-2	CATSGLAQGYGYTF
-	16	TRBV4-2	TRBJ2-7	CASSQDLGGRTYEQYF
few	15	TRBV20-1	TRBJ1-1	CSARDLIMGETEAFF
-	13	TRBV20-1	TRBJ1-5	CSASGGGGQPQHF
-	14	TRBV4-2	TRBJ2-2	CASSERGDTGELFF
-	11	TRBV6-2/TRBV6-3	TRBJ1-1	CASRGRTEAFF
few	14	TRBV29-1	TRBJ2-5	CSAAGQGSEETQYF
-	15	TRBV12-3/TRBV12-4	TRBJ2-1	CASTLIAGTTGEQFF
once	15	TRBV5-1	TRBJ2-5	CASSSNLGGRETQYF
-	15	TRBV7-2	TRBJ1-5	CASSLQGGNNQPQLF
-	16	TRBV4-1	TRBJ2-7	CASSPLGRTSYYEQYF
-	12	TRBV7-2	TRBJ2-3	CASSSYLDTQYF
-	17	TRBV20-1	TRBJ2-2	CSARDLASGEHTGELFF
-	13	TRBV20-1	TRBJ1-2	CSARGLAGSGYTF
-	16	TRBV4-2	TRBJ1-1	CASSQDEGAGGTEAFF
-	20	TRBV27	TRBJ1-1	CASSLKVTIHGTGGFTEAFF
-	17	TRBV7-8	TRBJ2-3	CASSPTLARGPSDTQYF
-	12	TRBV20-1	TRBJ1-5	CSAGRRSQPQHF
-	15	TRBV7-9	TRBJ2-1	CASSLKAGGHNEQFF
-	13	TRBV6-6	TRBJ1-5	CASSWDNNQPQHF
many	15	TRBV11-3	TRBJ2-2	CASSLGPWNTGELFF
few	16	TRBV12-3/TRBV12-4	TRBJ2-5	CASSLVAGDRQETQYF
-	16	TRBV20-1	TRBJ2-7	CSASVGSGGASYEQYF
few	14	TRBV7-6	TRBJ2-5	CASSLEGGQETQYF
-	16	TRBV6-1	TRBJ2-3	CASSKPPGQGEDTQYF
-	16	TRBV4-3	TRBJ1-1	CASSQGGTEMNTEAFF
few	15	TRBV19	TRBJ2-2	CASGAGPANTGELFF